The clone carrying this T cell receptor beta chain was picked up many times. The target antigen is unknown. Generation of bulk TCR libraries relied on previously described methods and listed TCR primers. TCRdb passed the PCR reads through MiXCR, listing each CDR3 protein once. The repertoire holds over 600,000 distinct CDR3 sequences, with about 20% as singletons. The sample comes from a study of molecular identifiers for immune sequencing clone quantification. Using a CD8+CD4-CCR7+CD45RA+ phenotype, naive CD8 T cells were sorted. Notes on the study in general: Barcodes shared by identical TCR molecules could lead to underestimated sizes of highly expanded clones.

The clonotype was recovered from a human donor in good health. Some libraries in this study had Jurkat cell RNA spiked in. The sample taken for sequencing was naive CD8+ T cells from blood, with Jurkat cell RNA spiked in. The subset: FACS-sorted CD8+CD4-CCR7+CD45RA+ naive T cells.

The CDR3 region has the DNA TGTGCCAGCAACCTACAGGGTTTTAATTCACCCCTCCACTTT. It yields the protein CASNLQGFNSPLHF. V gene TRBV5-4 combines with J gene TRBJ1-6; weak D call: TRBD1 (6 bases). Trimming stripped 6 bases from V and 6 bases from J, with 13 bases between. Germline CDR1 reads SGHNT; CDR2 reads YYREEE (reference sequence). This CDR3 has 14 amino acids.